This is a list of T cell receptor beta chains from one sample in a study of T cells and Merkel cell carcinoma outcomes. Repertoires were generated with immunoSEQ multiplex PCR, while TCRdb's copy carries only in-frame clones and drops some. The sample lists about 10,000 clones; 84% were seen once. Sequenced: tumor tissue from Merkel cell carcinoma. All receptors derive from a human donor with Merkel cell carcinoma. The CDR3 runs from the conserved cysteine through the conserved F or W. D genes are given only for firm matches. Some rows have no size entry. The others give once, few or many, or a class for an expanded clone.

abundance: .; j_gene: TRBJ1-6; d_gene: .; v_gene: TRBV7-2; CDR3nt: TGTGCCAGCAGTCCGAGGAGGATTTCCTATAATTCACCCCTCCACTTT; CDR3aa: CASSPRRISYNSPLHF
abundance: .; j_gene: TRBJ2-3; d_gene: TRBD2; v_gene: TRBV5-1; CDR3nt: TGCGCCAGCAGCGTAGCGGGGCGACGCACAGATACGCAGTATTTT; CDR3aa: CASSVAGRRTDTQYF
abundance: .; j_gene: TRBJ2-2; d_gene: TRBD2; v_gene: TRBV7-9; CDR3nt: TGTGCCAGTGGGGGGGTAAACACCGGGGAGCTGTTTTTT; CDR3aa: CASGGVNTGELFF
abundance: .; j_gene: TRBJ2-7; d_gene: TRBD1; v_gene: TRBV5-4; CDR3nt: TGTGCCAGCAGCATACCGGGACAGGCTTCCTACGAGCAGTACTTC; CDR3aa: CASSIPGQASYEQYF
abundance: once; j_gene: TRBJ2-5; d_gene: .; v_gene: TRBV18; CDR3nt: TGTGCCAGCTCACCACCATCGTTGCCCCAAGAGACCCAGTACTTC; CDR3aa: CASSPPSLPQETQYF
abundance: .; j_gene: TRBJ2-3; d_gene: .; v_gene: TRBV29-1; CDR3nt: TGCAGCGCCCCCCGGAGGAATACGCAGTATTTT; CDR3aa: CSAPRRNTQYF
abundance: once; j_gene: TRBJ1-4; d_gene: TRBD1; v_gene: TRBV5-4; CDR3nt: TGTGCCAGCAGCCTAGAGGGGGCCCTAGACGAAAAACTGTTTTTT; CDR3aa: CASSLEGALDEKLFF
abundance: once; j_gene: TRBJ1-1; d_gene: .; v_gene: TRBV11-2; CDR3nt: TGTGTCAGCAGCTTAGGGCGAGTCTTTGAAGCTTTCTTT; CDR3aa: CVSSLGRVFEAFF
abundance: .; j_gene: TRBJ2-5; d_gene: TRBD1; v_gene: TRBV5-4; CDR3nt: TGTGCCAGCAGCTTAGGGACAGAAGAGACCCAGTACTTC; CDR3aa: CASSLGTEETQYF
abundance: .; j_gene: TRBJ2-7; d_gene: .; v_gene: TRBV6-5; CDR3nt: TGTGCCAGCAGGGCGCGGGGCTGGTCTTCCTACGAGCAGTACTTC; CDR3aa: CASRARGWSSYEQYF